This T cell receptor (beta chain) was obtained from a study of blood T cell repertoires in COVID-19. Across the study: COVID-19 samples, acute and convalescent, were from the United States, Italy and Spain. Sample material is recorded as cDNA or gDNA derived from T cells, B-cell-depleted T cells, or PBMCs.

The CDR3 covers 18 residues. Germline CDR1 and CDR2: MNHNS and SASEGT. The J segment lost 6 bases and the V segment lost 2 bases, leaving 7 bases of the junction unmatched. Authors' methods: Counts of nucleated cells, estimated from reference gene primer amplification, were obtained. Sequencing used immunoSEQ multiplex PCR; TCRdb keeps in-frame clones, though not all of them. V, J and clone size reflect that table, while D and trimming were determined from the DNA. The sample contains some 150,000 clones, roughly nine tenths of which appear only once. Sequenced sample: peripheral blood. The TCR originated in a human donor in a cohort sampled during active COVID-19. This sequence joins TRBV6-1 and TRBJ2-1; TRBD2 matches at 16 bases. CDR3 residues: CASSEPGLAGGKGNEQFF. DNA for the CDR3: TGTGCCAGCAGTGAACCGGGACTAGCGGGGGGGAAAGGCAATGAGCAGTTCTTC.